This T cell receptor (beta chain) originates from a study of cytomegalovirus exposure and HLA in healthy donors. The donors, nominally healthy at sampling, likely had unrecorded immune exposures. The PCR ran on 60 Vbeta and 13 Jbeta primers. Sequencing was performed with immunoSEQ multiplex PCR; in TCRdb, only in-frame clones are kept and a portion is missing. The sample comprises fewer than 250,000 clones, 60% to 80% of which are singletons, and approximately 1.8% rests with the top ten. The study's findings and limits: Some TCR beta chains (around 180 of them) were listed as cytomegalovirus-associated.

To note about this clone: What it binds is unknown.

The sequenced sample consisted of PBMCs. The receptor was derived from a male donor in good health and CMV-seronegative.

CDR3 protein: CASSYAQGLDTGELFF. In nucleotides, the CDR3 is TGTGCCAGCAGTTACGCTCAGGGGCTGGACACCGGGGAGCTGTTTTTT. This chain joins TRBV6-6 and TRBJ2-2, with a tentative D call TRBD1 (6 bases). The CDR3 has 16 amino acids. Deletions cut 2 bases from V and 3 bases from J, with 13 bases between. Germline CDR1 is MNHNY and CDR2 is SVGAGI (reference sequence).